The sequence of this T cell receptor beta chain was determined in a study of response to subunit inactivated influenza vaccine. TCRdb called the RT-PCR reads again in MiXCR, with one record for every CDR3 protein. The table shows hundreds of thousands of distinct CDR3 sequences, with under 20% occurring only once. In its sample, this clonotype was seen a few times. Its antigen is currently unknown. This CDR3 is built from 16 residues. The ends lost 1 base at V and 5 bases at J; junction bases unmatched: 9. CDR1 is SEHNR and CDR2 is FQNEAQ in the germline V gene (reference sequence). Study results and limitations: Authors suggested each seasonal flu vaccination may recruit only limited numbers of new T cells.

The input for sequencing was PBMCs from blood, taken approximately 5 days after vaccination. The rearrangement joins TRBV7-9 to TRBJ2-7, with 9 bases lining up with TRBD1. This sequence was found in a man aged 45-65 years who received an inactivated influenza vaccine. CDR3 in amino acids: CASSLDLRDREDEQYF. CDR3 nucleotide sequence: TGTGCCAGCAGCTTAGACTTAAGGGACAGGGAGGACGAGCAGTACTTC.